Below are 17 T cell receptor beta chains sequenced from a single sample in a study of blood T cells in healthy people across ages. PCR was performed a second time for roughly 7 to 11 cycles using a sample-barcoded 5' primer and a J-beta primer mix. A single record per CDR3 protein comes from TCRdb applying MiXCR to the 5' RACE reads. Among roughly 790,000 distinct CDR3 sequences listed, around 40% were seen once. Specimen: blood. The receptors were gathered from a woman aged 55-70 years in good health.

This clonotype was counted between two and nine times. The CDR3 region is CSASYSGRETQYF. The CDR3 coding sequence is TGCAGTGCTAGCTATAGCGGGAGGGAGACCCAGTACTTC. The rearrangement uses TRBV20-1 and TRBJ2-5; 10 bases agree with TRBD2. Per the germline V gene, CDR1 is DFQATT and CDR2 is SNEGSKA (reference sequence). The CDR3 runs to 13 residues. Trimming at V came to 3 bases and at J to 5 bases, leaving 3 bases not matched to a gene.

The rearrangement links TRBV27 to TRBJ2-7, with D possibly TRBD2 on 5 matching bases. The V end lost 7 bases, the J end lost 7 bases, and 26 bases lay between the germline ends. The length of the CDR3 is 16 residues. CDR1 and CDR2 (germline): MNHEY, SMNVEV (reference sequence). CDR3 sequence: CASTGPGMSSYNEQYF. CDR3 in DNA: TGTGCCAGCACCGGCCCCGGGATGAGCTCCTACAATGAGCAGTACTTC.

This chain links TRBV4-3 with TRBJ2-2; D ambiguous. Germline-derived CDR1 and CDR2 are LGHNA and YSLEER. V was trimmed by 1 base and J by 7 bases, leaving 7 bases between them. The CDR3 consists of 13 residues. Written as DNA, the CDR3 is TGCGCCAGCAGCCAAGGGATGGACGGGGAGCTGTTTTTT. As protein: CASSQGMDGELFF.

The chain is built from TRBV5-4 and TRBJ1-1, with a tentative D call TRBD1 (6 bases). This CDR3 is 15 amino acids long. Trimming stripped 3 bases from V and 1 base from J, with 13 bases between. Germline V gene sequence: CDR1 SGHNT, CDR2 YYREEE (reference sequence). CDR3 nucleotides: TGTGCCAGCAGCTGGAAGGGGGAGCCGAACACTGAAGCTTTCTTT. Translating gives CASSWKGEPNTEAFF.

The sample holds one count of this clonotype. Compared with germline, one end of the junction differs, possibly owing to a read error. The chain couples TRBV12-3 or TRBV12-4 to TRBJ2-1, with D perhaps matching TRBD1 or TRBD2 (5 bases each). This CDR3 is built from 14 residues. CDR3 DNA: TGTGCCAGCAGTTCGGGGACCTCCTACAAGGAGCAGTTCTTC. It is translated as CASSSGTSYKEQFF.

This clonotype has only a few counts. The chain recombines TRBV20-1 with TRBJ2-3; 13 nucleotides line up with TRBD2. CDR3 size: 16 residues. V was clipped by 3 bases and J by 6 bases; unmatched bases: 9. Per the germline V gene, CDR1 is DFQATT and CDR2 is SNEGSKA (reference sequence). CDR3 bases: TGCAGTGCTAGGGAGACTAGCGGGAGGCCCACCGATACGCAGTATTTT. It yields the protein CSARETSGRPTDTQYF.

The V call is TRBV6-6, the J call TRBJ2-5; perhaps TRBD2 as D (5 bases). The CDR3 totals 16 residues. The germline gives CDR1 MNHNY, CDR2 SVGAGI (reference sequence). Between the trimmed V and J ends, which lost 0 bases and 11 bases, there was a span of 22 bases. DNA of the CDR3: TGTGCCAGCAGTTACTCAGGAGGCCCCCGGGCCGGTGAGCAGTACTTC. Encoded protein: CASSYSGGPRAGEQYF.

This chain links TRBV6-6 with TRBJ1-1, with TRBD1 matching over 7 bases. The junction had 8 bases not matched to a gene; V was cut back by 3 bases and J by 4 bases. Germline CDR1 is MNHNY and CDR2 is SVGAGI (reference sequence). The CDR3 loop spans 15 amino acids. Here the CDR3 reads CASSYRQGASTEAFF. The CDR3, as DNA: TGTGCCAGCAGTTATCGACAGGGAGCAAGCACTGAAGCTTTCTTT.

The gene calls are TRBV15 and TRBJ2-3; 7 bases line up with TRBD2. Trimming removed 1 base from V and 0 bases from J; junction bases left unmatched: 4. The CDR3 sequence is 16 residues long. Per germline, CDR1 LNHNV and CDR2 YYDKDF (reference sequence). DNA for the CDR3: TGTGCCACCAGCAGAGGGGACTACCATAGCACAGATACGCAGTATTTT. Translated, it gives CATSRGDYHSTDTQYF. The full variable domain, rest sourced from reference TRBV15 and TRBJ2-3, is DAMVIQNPRYQVTQFGKPVTLSCSQTLNHNVMYWYQQKSSQAPKLLFHYYDKDFNNEADTPDNFQSRRPNTSFCFLDIRSPGLGDTAMYLCATSRGDYHSTDTQYFGPGTRLTVL.

This clonotype turned up a few times. The chain links TRBV10-3 to TRBJ2-5; D unresolved. The CDR3 is 13 residues long. Trimming shortened V by 10 bases and J by 0 bases, and 12 bases separated the two germline ends. Germline V gives CDR1 ENHRY, CDR2 SYGVKD. The CDR3 sequence: CATLGLDQETQYF. CDR3 bases: TGTGCCACCCTTGGGCTAGACCAAGAGACCCAGTACTTC.

The count of this clonotype is one. The chain combines TRBV7-2 with TRBJ2-1, with D possibly being TRBD2 (6 bases). This CDR3 has 15 amino acids. Trimming removed 1 base at V and 10 bases at J, with 17 bases between. Germline V gives CDR1 SGHTA, CDR2 FQGNSA. The CDR3 DNA sequence: TGTGCCAGCAGCTTAGAATTAGTAGCCGGGAGCGAGCAGTTCTTC. Its protein is CASSLELVAGSEQFF.

The chain uses TRBV10-2 and TRBJ1-4; no clear D gene. The germline V gene has CDR1 WSHSY and CDR2 SAAADI. The ends were cut back, 7 bases at V and 1 base at J, with 7 bases in the middle. The CDR3 is 13 amino acids. The CDR3 DNA reads as TGCGCCAGCAACGCCAGAACTAATGAAAAACTGTTTTTT. This translates into CASNARTNEKLFF.

This rearrangement joins TRBV29-1 to TRBJ2-1; D remains unclear. There are 12 residues in the CDR3. Per germline, CDR1 SQVTM and CDR2 ANQGSEA. V lost 1 base, J lost 13 bases, and 14 bases lay in between. The CDR3 DNA reads as TGCAGCGTTGAAGTGAGCGTGGAGACCCAGTTCTTC. Translated: CSVEVSVETQFF.

This clonotype was detected a few times. The chain recombines TRBV6-5 with TRBJ2-7; D gene ambiguous. The CDR3 covers 16 residues. The germline V and J ends were trimmed by 5 bases and 3 bases, with 20 bases remaining between them. The germline CDR1 and CDR2 sequences are MNHEY and SVGAGI. CDR3 region: CASSPATGLRGYEQYF. The CDR3 DNA sequence: TGTGCCAGCAGTCCCGCAACGGGCCTTAGAGGCTACGAGCAGTACTTC.

The V and J genes are TRBV7-2 and TRBJ2-4; 8 nucleotides align to TRBD1. Trimming removed 1 base from V and 7 bases from J; junction bases left unmatched: 6. The CDR3 consists of 15 residues. CDR1 SGHTA and CDR2 FQGNSA come from the germline V gene. In DNA form, the CDR3 reads TGTGCCAGCAGCTTAGACGTGGACAGGGTGAACATTCAGTACTTC. Translated, it gives CASSLDVDRVNIQYF.

This clonotype has just a few counts. V usage is TRBV7-8 and J usage is TRBJ1-2, with D possibly TRBD1 on 5 matching bases. Germline V gene lookup returns CDR1 SGHVS and CDR2 FQNEAQ. The V and J ends lost 5 bases and 8 bases respectively, with 12 bases between them. The CDR3 runs 12 residues. The DNA of the CDR3 is TGTGCCAGCAGCAGTCAGGGTAAAGGCTACACCTTC. This encodes CASSSQGKGYTF. Full variable domain (outside the CDR3, taken from reference TRBV7-8 and TRBJ1-2): GAGVSQSPRYKVAKRGQDVALRCDPISGHVSLFWYQQALGQGPEFLTYFQNEAQLDKSGLPSDRFFAERPEGSVSTLKIQRTQQEDSAVYLCASSSQGKGYTFGSGTRLTVV.

This clonotype came up a few times. The chain employs TRBV12-3 or TRBV12-4 and TRBJ1-5, with no clear D. V gave up 6 bases and J gave up 0 bases, with 12 bases separating them. This CDR3 spans 15 amino acids. In DNA, the CDR3 is TGTGCCAGCAGCGAACAGAGGCTTAGCAATCAGCCCCAGCATTTT. It is translated as CASSEQRLSNQPQHF.